This TCR beta chain was obtained from a study of blood T cell repertoires in COVID-19. The wider study: The origin of the acute and convalescent COVID-19 samples was the United States, Italy and Spain. T cells, B-cell-depleted T cells, or PBMCs supplied cDNA or gDNA.

TCRdb's copy holds only in-frame clones and misses some; the assay was immunoSEQ multiplex PCR. This sample has approximately 100,000 clones, with about nine tenths found just once. The CDR3 has 13 residues. Germline loops: CDR1 SGHDN, CDR2 FVKESK. V lost 4 bases and J 8 bases, leaving 11 bases between the germline ends. This receptor was obtained from an elderly woman in a cohort sampled during active COVID-19. V and J are TRBV14 and TRBJ1-4; D call uncertain. The source material was peripheral blood. The CDR3 DNA is TGTGCCAGCAGCCGCCAGGAATCGGAAAAACTGTTTTTT. It specifies CASSRQESEKLFF.